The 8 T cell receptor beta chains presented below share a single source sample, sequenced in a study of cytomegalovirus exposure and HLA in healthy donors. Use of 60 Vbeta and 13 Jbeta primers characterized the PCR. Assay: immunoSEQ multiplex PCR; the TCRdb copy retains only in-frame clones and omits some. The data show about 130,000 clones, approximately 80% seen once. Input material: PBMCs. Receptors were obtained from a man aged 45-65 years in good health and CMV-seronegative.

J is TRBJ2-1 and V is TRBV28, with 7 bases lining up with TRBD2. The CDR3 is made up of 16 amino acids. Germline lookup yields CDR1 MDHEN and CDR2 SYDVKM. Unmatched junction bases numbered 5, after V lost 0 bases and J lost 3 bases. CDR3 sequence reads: CASSLWAGVDYNEQFF. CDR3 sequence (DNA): TGTGCCAGCAGTTTATGGGCGGGAGTAGACTACAATGAGCAGTTCTTC.

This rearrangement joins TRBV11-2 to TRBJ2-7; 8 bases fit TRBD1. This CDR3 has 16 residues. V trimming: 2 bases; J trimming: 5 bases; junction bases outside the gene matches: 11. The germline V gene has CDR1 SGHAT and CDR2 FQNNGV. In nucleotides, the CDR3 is TGTGCCAGCAGCTTATCGGACAGGGTCGGATTGGACGAGCAGTACTTC. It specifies CASSLSDRVGLDEQYF.

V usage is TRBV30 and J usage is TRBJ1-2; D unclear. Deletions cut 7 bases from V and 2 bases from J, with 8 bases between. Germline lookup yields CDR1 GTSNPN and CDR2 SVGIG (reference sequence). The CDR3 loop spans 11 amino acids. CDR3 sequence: CAYEFNYGYTF. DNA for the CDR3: TGTGCCTACGAGTTCAACTATGGCTACACCTTC.

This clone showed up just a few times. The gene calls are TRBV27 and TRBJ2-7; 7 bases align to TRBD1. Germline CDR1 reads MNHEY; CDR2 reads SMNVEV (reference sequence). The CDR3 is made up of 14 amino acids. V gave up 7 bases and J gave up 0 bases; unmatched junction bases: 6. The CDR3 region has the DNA TGTGCCAGCAATAAAAGGACAGGCTCCTACGAGCAGTACTTC. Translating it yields CASNKRTGSYEQYF.

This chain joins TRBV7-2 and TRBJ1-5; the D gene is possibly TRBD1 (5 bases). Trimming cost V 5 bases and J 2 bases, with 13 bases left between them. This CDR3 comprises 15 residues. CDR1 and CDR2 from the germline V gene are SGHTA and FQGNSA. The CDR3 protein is CASSEQGGRNQPQHF. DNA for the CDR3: TGTGCCAGCAGCGAGCAGGGAGGGCGCAATCAGCCCCAGCATTTT.

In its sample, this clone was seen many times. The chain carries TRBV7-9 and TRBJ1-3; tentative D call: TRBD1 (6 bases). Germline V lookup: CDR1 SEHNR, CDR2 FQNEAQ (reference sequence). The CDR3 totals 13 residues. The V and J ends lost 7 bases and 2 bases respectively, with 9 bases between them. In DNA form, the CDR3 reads TGTGCCAGCACCCGACAGGCTGGAAACACCATATATTTT. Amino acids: CASTRQAGNTIYF.

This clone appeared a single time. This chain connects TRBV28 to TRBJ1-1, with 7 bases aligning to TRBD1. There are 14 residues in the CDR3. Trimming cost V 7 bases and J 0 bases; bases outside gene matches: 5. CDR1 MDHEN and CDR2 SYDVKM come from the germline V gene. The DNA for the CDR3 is TGTGCCAGCAAAACAGGGGAGATGAACACTGAAGCTTTCTTT. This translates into CASKTGEMNTEAFF. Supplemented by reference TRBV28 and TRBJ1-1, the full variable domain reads DVKVTQSSRYLVKRTGEKVFLECVQDMDHENMFWYRQDPGLGLRLIYFSYDVKMKEKGDIPEGYSVSREKKERFSLILESASTNQTSMYLCASKTGEMNTEAFFGQGTRLTVV.

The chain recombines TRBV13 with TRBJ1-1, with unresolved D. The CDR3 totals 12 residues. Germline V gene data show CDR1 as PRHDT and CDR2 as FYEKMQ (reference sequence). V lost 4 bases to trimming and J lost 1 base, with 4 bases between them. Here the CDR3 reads CASSSRNTEAFF. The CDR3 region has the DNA TGTGCCAGCAGCTCGAGGAACACTGAAGCTTTCTTT. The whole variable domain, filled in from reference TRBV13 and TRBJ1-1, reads AAGVIQSPRHLIKEKRETATLKCYPIPRHDTVYWYQQGPGQDPQFLISFYEKMQSDKGSIPDRFSAQQFSDYHSELNMSSLELGDSALYFCASSSRNTEAFFGQGTRLTVV.